The 13 T cell receptor beta chains presented below share a single source sample, sequenced in a study of blood T cell repertoires in COVID-19 (dated by TCRdb to the early 2020s). Library preparation was by the immunoSEQ multiplex PCR assay. TCRdb obtained this table from immuneACCESS and retained in-frame rearrangements with V and J assigned. These tables miss some clones; where compared with another copy, unresolved V genes account for less than half of the shortfall, and the remainder is unexplained. The sample records fewer than 150,000 clones, just over 75% of which are singletons. The ten most abundant clones make up approximately 11% of the sample. The specimen was peripheral blood. These receptor sequences come from a human donor in a cohort sampled during active COVID-19.

This chain uses TRBV9 with TRBJ1-5, with 9 positions matching TRBD1. Looked up from germline, CDR1 is SGDLS and CDR2 is YYNGEE. The CDR3 totals 14 residues. The V gene end was trimmed by 3 bases and the J gene end by 4 bases; junction bases not matched to a gene: 2. The chain's CDR3 is CASSAGTGNQPQHF. The CDR3 DNA follows: TGTGCCAGCAGCGCCGGGACAGGGAATCAGCCCCAGCATTTT.

This clone was counted between two and nine times. The rearrangement joins TRBV3-1 (or the pseudogene TRBV3-2) to TRBJ2-2, with D possibly matching TRBD2 (6 bases). Germline-derived CDR1 and CDR2 are LGHDT and YNNKEL (reference sequence). The CDR3 has 16 amino acids. V dropped 0 bases and J dropped 6 bases, with 14 bases sitting between them. CDR3 residues: CASSQDRRAGSGELFF. As DNA, the CDR3 is TGTGCCAGCAGCCAAGATAGGAGGGCGGGTTCCGGGGAGCTGTTTTTT.

This chain connects TRBV10-2 to TRBJ2-2, with TRBD2 matching 9 bases. With V trimmed by 6 bases and J by 7 bases, 12 bases remained unmatched. Germline V lookup: CDR1 WSHSY, CDR2 SAAADI. The CDR3 loop spans 16 amino acids. This CDR3 reads CASSKGAGGPDGELFF. Here the CDR3 DNA reads TGCGCCAGCAGCAAGGGGGCGGGGGGGCCGGACGGGGAGCTGTTTTTT.

The chain links TRBV6-6 to TRBJ1-6, with TRBD1 as a possible D gene (6 bases). The CDR3 length is 16 residues. The germline V gene encodes CDR1 MNHNY and CDR2 SVGAGI (reference sequence). V was trimmed by 5 bases and J by 7 bases, leaving 18 bases between them. CDR3: CASSRSFGGGNSPLHF. The CDR3 coding sequence is TGTGCCAGCAGTCGGTCTTTTGGGGGGGGCAATTCACCCCTCCACTTT.

The chain links TRBV10-3 to TRBJ1-1; the match to TRBD1 covers 7 bases. The trim removed 0 bases at V and 7 bases at J, leaving 5 bases unmatched. This CDR3 has 14 residues. Germline loops: CDR1 ENHRY, CDR2 SYGVKD. The DNA of the CDR3 is TGTGCCATCAGTGAGTCAGTGGGACAGTATGAAGCTTTCTTT. Residues: CAISESVGQYEAFF.

The V gene is TRBV3-1 (or the pseudogene TRBV3-2), the J gene TRBJ1-1, with D possibly TRBD1 on 5 matching bases. The ends were cut back, 6 bases at V and 4 bases at J, with 12 bases in the middle. This CDR3 comprises 13 residues. Germline V gives CDR1 LGHDT, CDR2 YNNKEL (reference sequence). The CDR3 spells CASRQAWGTEAFF. The DNA for the CDR3 is TGTGCCAGCAGACAGGCGTGGGGCACTGAAGCTTTCTTT.

V usage is TRBV6-5 and J usage is TRBJ1-2, with no clear D. CDR1 is MNHEY, CDR2 SVGAGI, per germline. V dropped 0 bases and J dropped 8 bases, with 13 bases sitting between them. The CDR3 runs to 14 residues. The CDR3 DNA reads TGTGCCAGCAGTTACTCGAGAGGCGGAAGCGGCTACACCTTC. This codes for CASSYSRGGSGYTF.

The V and J genes are TRBV19 and TRBJ1-5; D is possibly TRBD1 (6 bases). Germline V gene data show CDR1 as LNHDA and CDR2 as SQIVND (reference sequence). V gave up 7 bases and J gave up 1 base, with 20 bases separating them. The CDR3 covers 17 residues. Here the CDR3 DNA reads TGTGCCAGTACCATGGGTCCACAGGGAAGGAGCAATCAGCCCCAGCATTTT. This encodes CASTMGPQGRSNQPQHF.

J is TRBJ2-5 and V is TRBV2, with D possibly matching TRBD2 (6 bases). This CDR3 has 15 amino acids. The V and J ends lost 1 base and 5 bases respectively, with 14 bases between them. CDR1 is SNHLY, CDR2 FYNNEI, per germline. The CDR3 here is CASSEGRGPQETQYF. CDR3 sequence (DNA): TGTGCCAGCAGTGAAGGGCGGGGTCCCCAGGAGACCCAGTACTTC.

The rearrangement links TRBV2 to TRBJ2-1; D call uncertain. The germline V and J ends were trimmed by 2 bases and 2 bases, with 10 bases remaining between them. The CDR3 extends over 15 amino acids. Germline assignment: CDR1 SNHLY and CDR2 FYNNEI. This chain's CDR3 is CASSENGLPYNEQFF. The CDR3 DNA follows: TGTGCCAGCAGTGAAAACGGTCTGCCCTACAATGAGCAGTTCTTC.

The chain combines TRBV5-1 with TRBJ2-2; 9 bases line up with TRBD2. Germline loops: CDR1 SGHRS, CDR2 YFSETQ. V trimming: 4 bases; J trimming: 1 base; junction bases outside the gene matches: 11. This CDR3 is 18 amino acids long. In DNA, the CDR3 is TGCGCCAGCAGCCTTGGAATCCGCGGGGGGGTGAACACCGGGGAGCTGTTTTTT. It translates to CASSLGIRGGVNTGELFF.

This chain links TRBV5-8 with TRBJ1-1; a possible D gene is TRBD1 (5 bases). The CDR3 totals 14 residues. The germline V and J ends were trimmed by 4 bases and 5 bases, with 15 bases remaining between them. The germline gives CDR1 SGHTS, CDR2 YDEGEE. The CDR3 DNA follows: TGTGCCAGCAGCCGCAGGGCGGCGGGGACTGAAGCTTTCTTT. Encoded protein: CASSRRAAGTEAFF.

The V and J genes are TRBV5-6 and TRBJ2-1; 9 bases are shared with TRBD1. The germline V gene has CDR1 SGHDT and CDR2 YYEEEE. The CDR3 sequence is 16 residues long. The J segment lost 0 bases and the V segment lost 4 bases, leaving 5 bases of the junction unmatched. DNA of the CDR3: TGTGCCAGCAGCGGGATGACAGGGGGCTCCTACAATGAGCAGTTCTTC. It codes for CASSGMTGGSYNEQFF.